Below, 15 T cell receptor beta chains from the same sample are listed, as sequenced in a study of CD8 T cells in ankylosing spondylitis. TCRdb reanalysed the 5' RACE reads using MiXCR and keeps one entry per CDR3 protein. Seen here are around 100,000 distinct CDR3 sequences, 24% observed once, and the top ten hold 10% to 15%. The sequenced sample consisted of synovial fluid, either unsorted or a sorted T cell fraction (not recorded which). Source of these receptors: a male donor with ankylosing spondylitis.

This clonotype showed up just a few times. The chain combines TRBV6-1 with TRBJ1-1; 12 positions agree with TRBD1. The junction had 7 bases not matched to a gene; V was cut back by 6 bases and J by 5 bases. CDR1 is MNHNS, CDR2 SASEGT, per germline. CDR3 length equals 15 residues. The CDR3 nucleotides read TGTGCCAGCAGGGGCGGGACAGGGGGCGTGACTGAAGCTTTCTTT. It specifies CASRGGTGGVTEAFF.

The J gene is TRBJ1-5, the V gene TRBV20-1; tentatively, D is TRBD1 (5 bases). V lost 3 bases to trimming and J lost 0 bases, with 12 bases between them. Germline values: CDR1 DFQATT, CDR2 SNEGSKA (reference sequence). This CDR3 spans 15 amino acids. The CDR3 sequence is CSARGQPYSNQPQHF. The CDR3 DNA is TGCAGTGCTAGGGGGCAGCCATATAGCAATCAGCCCCAGCATTTT.

V gene TRBV4-1 combines with J gene TRBJ2-4; TRBD2 matches 7 bases. Germline V gene lookup returns CDR1 MGHRA and CDR2 YSYEKL. The ends lost 0 bases at V and 4 bases at J; junction bases unmatched: 6. The CDR3 is 16 residues long. The CDR3 coding sequence is TGCGCCAGCAGCCAAGAGGCTGAGCGGGATAAAAACATTCAGTACTTC. This gives the protein CASSQEAERDKNIQYF.

V usage is TRBV5-1 and J usage is TRBJ2-2; 7 nucleotides match TRBD2. Germline values: CDR1 SGHRS, CDR2 YFSETQ. The CDR3 extends over 16 amino acids. Germline trimming cut 3 bases from V and 1 base from J; bases unmatched to any gene: 6. CDR3 amino acids: CASSSQSGGNTGELFF. The DNA for the CDR3 is TGCGCCAGCAGCTCCCAGTCGGGGGGGAACACCGGGGAGCTGTTTTTT.

The V and J genes are TRBV12-3 or TRBV12-4 and TRBJ2-1; 14 nucleotides align to TRBD2. The CDR3 consists of 18 residues. The J segment lost 5 bases and the V segment lost 5 bases, leaving 11 bases of the junction unmatched. The DNA for the CDR3 is TGTGCCAGCAGTCCCCTGACTAGCGGGAGGGCGGGGAACAATGAGCAGTTCTTC. This codes for CASSPLTSGRAGNNEQFF.

The chain links TRBV27 to TRBJ1-1; TRBD1 matches 11 bases. Germline CDR1 is MNHEY and CDR2 is SMNVEV (reference sequence). V lost 6 bases, J lost 4 bases, and 4 bases stayed unmatched. The CDR3 has 14 amino acids. The CDR3 sequence is CASRDRGLGTEAFF. The DNA of the CDR3 is TGTGCCAGCAGGGACAGGGGGCTCGGCACTGAAGCTTTCTTT.

This clonotype was picked up many times. At one end, the junction sequence differs from germline, possibly due to a read error. This rearrangement joins TRBV20-1 to TRBJ2-3; maybe TRBD2 (6 bases). CDR3 size: 15 residues. CDR1 DFQATT and CDR2 SNEGSKA come from the germline V gene (reference sequence). The CDR3 sequence: CSARDAGRVGVKEDF. The CDR3 coding sequence is TGCAGTGCTAGAGATGCGGGACGAGTTGGGGTAAAGGAGGATTTT.

This clonotype is medium-sized. J is TRBJ2-7 and V is TRBV4-1; either TRBD1 or TRBD2 may supply D (5 bases each). The CDR3 runs to 12 residues. Deletions cut 0 bases from V and 10 bases from J, with 10 bases between. The germline gives CDR1 MGHRA, CDR2 YSYEKL. The CDR3 sequence is CASSQEGPIQYV. CDR3 nucleotides: TGCGCCAGCAGCCAAGAGGGACCGATACAGTACGTC.

The V and J genes are TRBV12-3 or TRBV12-4 and TRBJ1-6; TRBD1 matches at 10 bases. This CDR3 spans 14 amino acids. V was clipped by 6 bases and J by 9 bases; unmatched bases: 5. CDR3 sequence: CASSRTGGVSPLHF. CDR3 sequence (DNA): TGTGCCAGCAGCCGGACAGGGGGGGTTTCACCCCTCCACTTT.

The CDR3 region is CSAGDGLADTGELFF. In DNA, the CDR3 is TGCAGTGCTGGGGATGGACTAGCGGACACCGGGGAGCTGTTTTTT. V is TRBV20-1 and J is TRBJ2-2; 10 nucleotides align to TRBD2. Trimming cost V 5 bases and J 3 bases; bases outside gene matches: 6. Per the germline V gene, CDR1 is DFQATT and CDR2 is SNEGSKA (reference sequence). The length of the CDR3 is 15 residues.

This sequence joins TRBV7-2 and TRBJ2-3, with D maybe TRBD2 (5 bases). The CDR3 spans 13 residues. CDR1 and CDR2 (germline): SGHTA, FQGNSA. Trimming cost V 5 bases and J 6 bases, with 12 bases left between them. The CDR3 reads CASSRNGGDTQYF. CDR3 nucleotides: TGTGCCAGCAGCCGAAACGGCGGGGATACGCAGTATTTT.

This clonotype was counted ten times or more. The chain carries TRBV3-1 and TRBJ1-3; the D is unclear. This CDR3 is built from 13 residues. CDR1 is LGHDT and CDR2 is YNNKEL in the germline V gene (reference sequence). V was clipped by 0 bases and J by 5 bases, with 5 bases between them. The CDR3 region is CASSQDPRNTIYF. For the CDR3, the DNA is TGTGCCAGCAGCCAAGACCCTAGAAACACCATATATTTT.

This clonotype appeared many times. V usage is TRBV20-1 and J usage is TRBJ2-2; 7 bases map to TRBD1. V was pared by 6 bases and J by 9 bases, with 7 bases of the junction left unmatched. The CDR3 totals 12 residues. Germline V gives CDR1 DFQATT, CDR2 SNEGSKA (reference sequence). This CDR3 reads CSAKNRGWELFF. As DNA, the CDR3 is TGCAGTGCCAAAAACAGGGGATGGGAGCTGTTTTTT.

This chain links TRBV27 with TRBJ2-3, with 7 bases that match TRBD1. This CDR3 spans 20 amino acids. Germline loops: CDR1 MNHEY, CDR2 SMNVEV (reference sequence). The V segment lost 4 bases and the J segment 2 bases; nucleotides outside the gene matches: 21. The CDR3 sequence: CASSSPLGAGSEGATDTQYF. The DNA for the CDR3 is TGTGCCAGCAGTTCCCCACTAGGGGCTGGGTCAGAGGGGGCCACAGATACGCAGTATTTT.

The V and J genes are TRBV24-1 and TRBJ2-5; perhaps TRBD1 as D (5 bases). The CDR3 loop spans 14 amino acids. Trimming removed 3 bases from V and 4 bases from J, with 11 bases in between. The germline V gene has CDR1 KGHDR and CDR2 SFDVKD. CDR3 coding DNA: TGTGCCACCAGTGATAGCAGGGATGGAGAGACCCAGTACTTC. Its translation is CATSDSRDGETQYF.